This T cell receptor beta chain was recovered during a study of T cell repertoires in cytomegalovirus infection. Findings of the study overall: The cumulative frequency of public TCR beta families identified carriers of CMV plus the relevant HLA. Across the ex vivo response, the dominant clonotypes were HLA-C-restricted CMV-specific TCR beta clonotypes.

Via MiXCR, TCRdb re-called the reads, giving one row per CDR3 protein. The profile covers 700,000 to 900,000 distinct CDR3 sequences, with about 29% appearing a single time and less than 15% taken by the ten largest. Comments on this clonotype: What it binds is not known.

The germline gives CDR1 SGHAT, CDR2 FQNNGV. There are 15 residues in the CDR3. The germline V and J ends were trimmed by 1 base and 5 bases, with 14 bases remaining between them. The source is a human donor in good health (CMV status not recorded). Some clones in this sample may be carry-over from other donors' samples. This chain links TRBV11-2 with TRBJ2-5; D remains ambiguous. The specimen comprised cultured CD8+ T cells from PBMCs, sampled from culture after CMV antigen stimulation. CDR3 region: CASSLAETQRETQYF. CDR3 DNA sequence: TGTGCCAGCAGCTTAGCCGAGACTCAACGGGAGACCCAGTACTTC. Using reference TRBV11-2 and TRBJ2-5 for the parts outside the CDR3, the full variable domain is EAGVAQSPRYKIIEKRQSVAFWCNPISGHATLYWYQQILGQGPKLLIQFQNNGVVDDSQLPKDRFSAERLKGVDSTLKIQPAKLEDSAVYLCASSLAETQRETQYFGPGTRLLVL.